These T cell receptor beta chains were read from a single sample in a study of blood T cell repertoires in COVID-19. TCRdb's table, derived via immunoSEQ multiplex PCR, lists solely in-frame clones and lacks some. This sample has some 250,000 clones, with around four fifths found just once. The specimen was peripheral blood. The receptors here all came from a man in his 60s with acute or convalescent COVID-19. CDR3s include the opening cysteine and the closing phenylalanine or tryptophan. The D gene is left open where the match is weak. The size of a clone is reported for some rows only, either as once, few or many, or as a class for expanded clones.

J gene | clone size | D gene | V gene | CDR3 protein | CDR3 DNA
TRBJ2-1 | . | TRBD1 | TRBV6-1 | CASSEVRTGRDEQFF | TGTGCCAGCAGTGAAGTGAGGACAGGGCGGGATGAGCAGTTCTTC
TRBJ2-7 | . | . | TRBV5-8 | CASSSWTAAHYEQYF | TGTGCCAGCAGCTCATGGACAGCGGCCCACTACGAGCAGTACTTC
TRBJ1-1 | . | . | TRBV30 | CAWRATGNTEAFF | TGTGCCTGGAGGGCGACAGGGAACACTGAAGCTTTCTTT
TRBJ2-1 | . | TRBD2 | TRBV9 | CASSVVGGGAPNEQFF | TGTGCCAGCAGCGTAGTCGGCGGGGGGGCCCCAAATGAGCAGTTCTTC
TRBJ2-1 | . | . | TRBV18 | CASSPGQYNEQFF | TGTGCCAGCTCACCAGGACAGTACAATGAGCAGTTCTTC
TRBJ2-2 | . | . | TRBV5-6 | CASSLGYSGRTGELFF | TGTGCCAGCAGCTTGGGGTATAGCGGTCGCACCGGGGAGCTGTTTTTT
TRBJ1-1 | few | TRBD1 | TRBV19 | CASMAGGSFTEAFF | TGTGCCAGTATGGCAGGGGGCTCGTTCACTGAAGCTTTCTTT
TRBJ2-3 | . | . | TRBV10-2 | CASRGGATDTQYF | TGCGCCAGCAGGGGTGGAGCGACAGATACGCAGTATTTT
TRBJ1-3 | . | . | TRBV19 | CASSIGSADSGNTIYF | TGTGCCAGTAGTATTGGAAGCGCAGATAGTGGAAACACCATATATTTT
TRBJ1-5 | few | . | TRBV7-9 | CASSHQNQPQHF | TGTGCCAGCAGCCATCAGAATCAGCCCCAGCATTTT
TRBJ2-7 | . | TRBD1 | TRBV11-2 | CASSYPAGTGDYEQYF | TGTGCCAGCAGCTACCCTGCCGGGACAGGAGACTACGAGCAGTACTTC
TRBJ2-5 | . | . | TRBV5-1 | CASSLGQYQETQYF | TGCGCCAGCAGCTTGGGGCAGTACCAAGAGACCCAGTACTTC
TRBJ1-6 | . | . | TRBV11-3 | CASSCQGAQFF | TGTGCCAGCAGCTGTCAAGGGGCCCAATTTTTT
TRBJ2-3 | . | . | TRBV6-5 | CASSYSIESQVSQYF | TGTGCCAGCAGTTACTCGATAGAATCACAGGTGTCGCAGTATTTT
TRBJ2-3 | . | . | TRBV6-1 | CASSETQAITDTQYF | TGTGCCAGCAGTGAAACCCAGGCGATCACAGATACGCAGTATTTT
TRBJ1-5 | once | TRBD1 | TRBV19 | CASSAGTGSNQPQHF | TGTGCCAGTAGTGCCGGGACAGGTAGCAATCAGCCCCAGCATTTT
TRBJ1-2 | few | . | TRBV25-1 | CASGQGYGYTF | TGTGCCAGCGGACAAGGCTATGGCTACACCTTC
TRBJ2-3 | . | TRBD1 | TRBV19 | CASSIGTGTDTQYF | TGTGCCAGTAGTATCGGGACAGGGACAGATACGCAGTATTTT
TRBJ1-6 | . | . | TRBV15 | CATSGGVGWYNSPLHF | TGTGCCACCAGCGGCGGAGTCGGGTGGTATAATTCACCCCTCCACTTT
TRBJ1-1 | few | . | TRBV11-1 | CATADNLNTEAFF | TGTGCCACCGCGGACAACCTGAACACTGAAGCTTTCTTT
TRBJ2-1 | once | . | TRBV2 | CASSVTTEQFF | TGTGCCAGCAGTGTAACAACTGAGCAGTTCTTC
TRBJ1-1 | . | . | TRBV30 | CAWRTLDRSRTEAFF | TGTGCCTGGAGAACTCTCGACAGATCAAGGACTGAAGCTTTCTTT
TRBJ2-5 | . | . | TRBV4-2 | CASSQSRSGGTQYF | TGTGCCAGCAGCCAATCCCGATCCGGGGGGACCCAGTACTTC
TRBJ2-7 | . | TRBD1 | TRBV10-2 | CASLRGQGLHEQYF | TGCGCCAGCCTAAGGGGACAGGGGCTCCACGAGCAGTACTTC
TRBJ2-1 | . | TRBD2 | TRBV7-9 | CASSLGGGSHNEQFF | TGTGCCAGCAGCTTGGGCGGGGGTTCCCATAATGAGCAGTTCTTC
TRBJ1-6 | . | TRBD1 | TRBV5-4 | CASSFGQGLDSPLHF | TGTGCCAGCAGCTTTGGACAGGGGCTTGATTCACCCCTCCACTTT
TRBJ1-4 | . | . | TRBV6-5 | CASSSWGGTNEKLFF | TGTGCCAGCAGTAGCTGGGGGGGAACTAATGAAAAACTGTTTTTT
TRBJ1-6 | . | TRBD1 | TRBV7-9 | CASGGQGNSPLHF | TGTGCTAGCGGTGGACAGGGGAATTCACCCCTCCACTTT
TRBJ2-5 | . | . | TRBV6-1 | CASSEGGLRETQYF | TGTGCCAGCAGTGAAGGGGGCCTACGGGAGACCCAGTACTTC
TRBJ2-7 | . | TRBD2 | TRBV18 | CASSLSGTSGGRYEQYF | TGTGCCAGCTCACTCTCCGGGACTAGCGGGGGGAGGTACGAGCAGTACTTC
TRBJ2-7 | once | . | TRBV4-1 | CASSQGPGSSYEQYF | TGCGCCAGCAGCCAAGGGCCCGGGAGCTCCTACGAGCAGTACTTC
TRBJ1-4 | . | TRBD1 | TRBV5-1 | CASSLPLDREGDEKLFF | TGCGCCAGCAGCTTGCCCCTAGACAGGGAAGGGGATGAAAAACTGTTTTTT
TRBJ2-5 | . | . | TRBV4-1 | CASSQVGWGGETQYF | TGCGCCAGCAGCCAAGTGGGGTGGGGAGGTGAGACCCAGTACTTC
TRBJ2-7 | . | . | TRBV5-1 | CASSLSAGVEGEQYF | TGCGCCAGCAGCTTGTCCGCAGGGGTGGAAGGTGAGCAGTACTTC
TRBJ1-6 | few | . | TRBV2 | CASSFLNSGAASSYNSPLHF | TGTGCCAGCAGTTTCCTGAACTCAGGGGCCGCAAGCTCCTATAATTCACCCCTCCACTTT
TRBJ1-5 | . | . | TRBV4-1 | CASSQGDGGFQPQHF | TGCGCCAGCAGCCAAGGAGATGGGGGCTTTCAGCCCCAGCATTTT
TRBJ2-1 | . | . | TRBV21-1 | CASSKATEHGRVHFNEQFF | TGTGCCAGCAGCAAAGCCACAGAGCACGGGAGGGTCCACTTTAATGAGCAGTTCTTC
TRBJ2-7 | . | TRBD2 | TRBV19 | CASSIFPSSGSYEQYF | TGTGCCAGTAGTATCTTCCCCTCTAGCGGGAGTTACGAGCAGTACTTC
TRBJ2-1 | . | TRBD2 | TRBV7-9 | CASSLTFGSSGLNNEQFF | TGTGCCAGCAGCTTAACATTCGGTTCTAGCGGGTTAAACAATGAGCAGTTCTTC
TRBJ1-2 | . | TRBD1 | TRBV30 | CARSPGTGSRYGYTF | TGTGCCCGTTCCCCCGGGACAGGGTCGCGCTATGGCTACACCTTC
TRBJ2-7 | once | TRBD2 | TRBV7-2 | CASSVHSGRYEQYF | TGTGCCAGCAGCGTCCATAGCGGGAGGTACGAGCAGTACTTC
TRBJ1-6 | . | TRBD1 | TRBV27 | CASSLFDPGQVPNSPLHF | TGTGCCAGCAGTTTATTCGACCCGGGACAGGTGCCGAATTCACCCCTCCACTTT
TRBJ1-1 | once | . | TRBV19 | CASSERRGSFTEAFF | TGTGCCAGTAGTGAACGCAGGGGTTCATTCACTGAAGCTTTCTTT
TRBJ2-1 | . | TRBD2 | TRBV19 | CASSIPSSGEQRQFF | TGTGCCAGTAGTATTCCGTCTAGCGGGGAGCAAAGGCAGTTCTTC
TRBJ1-1 | once | . | TRBV12-3/TRBV12-4 | CASRLSRDTEAFF | TGTGCCAGCAGGCTGAGCAGGGACACTGAAGCTTTCTTT
TRBJ1-1 | . | . | TRBV10-3 | CAISDRDMNTEAFF | TGTGCCATCAGTGACAGGGATATGAACACTGAAGCTTTCTTT
TRBJ1-1 | . | . | TRBV4-3 | CASSQGQRNTEAFF | TGCGCCAGCAGCCAAGGACAGAGGAACACTGAAGCTTTCTTT
TRBJ2-5 | . | TRBD2 | TRBV7-2 | CASSLGEGLVMGETQYF | TGTGCCAGCAGCTTAGGGGAGGGACTAGTAATGGGTGAGACCCAGTACTTC
TRBJ2-7 | few | TRBD1 | TRBV27 | CASSFYSPGGQGPRLNF | TGTGCCAGCAGTTTCTACTCGCCGGGGGGACAGGGCCCGAGGTTGAACTTC
TRBJ1-6 | . | TRBD1 | TRBV11-1 | CASSRNRGQDSPLHF | TGTGCCAGCAGCCGAAACAGGGGGCAGGATTCACCCCTCCACTTT
TRBJ1-6 | . | . | TRBV6-2/TRBV6-3 | CASSYSPRSSYNSPLHF | TGTGCCAGCAGTTACTCCCCGCGAAGCTCCTATAATTCACCCCTCCACTTT